Here is one TCR beta chain with its context. This clonotype was detected only once. Its specific antigen is unknown. There are no base qualities to consult, and no much larger clone falls within one base. One read amounts to weak evidence. The protocol used for the library was 5' RACE. Sequencing instrument: Illumina HiSeq 2500. A second PCR of about 6 to 11 cycles was performed with a sample-barcoded 5' primer and a J-beta primer mix. Each TCR beta cDNA molecule received a unique molecular identifier from a template-switch 5' adaptor carrying 12 random nucleotides. Each sample yielded at least 3 million CDR3-containing paired-end reads. First-strand cDNA synthesis was performed from all RNA using the Mint cDNA synthesis kit, with priming by a TRBC-specific oligonucleotide. All cDNA was treated with uracil-DNA glycosylase and then went through a first 18-cycle PCR with the universal primers M1SS and BC2_uni_R. Processing in the source paper ran as follows. For normalization, 1 million high-quality reads were randomly selected from each sample, with every read carrying a distinct molecular identifier. Reads sharing molecular identifiers were discarded rather than binned into consensus sequences. MiTCR, set to a Q25 quality threshold and the strictest error-elimination algorithm, was used for CDR3 identification, clonotype clustering and error correction. A nonparametric unseen species model with Euler transformation was used to estimate a lower bound on total TCR beta diversity. The public sequencing data were trimmed at Q25 with fastp and processed into clonotypes with MiXCR by TCRdb, which kept only in-frame beta chains. Each entry merges the rows of one CDR3 protein and shows their most common DNA and genes. What appears here as the V and J calls and clone size reflects TCRdb's work, not the paper's. For this sample the table gives fewer than 1,000,000 distinct CDR3 sequences, of which about half were detected only once. The ten largest clones take up less than 20% of the sample.

The data originate from a study of blood T cells in healthy people across ages (dated by TCRdb to 2013 to 2016). In terms of the full investigation: In model experiments, template switching captured roughly one uniquely barcoded TCR beta cDNA molecule for every two T cells. Two additional independent replicas of 1 million unique cDNA reads from the same blood draw were analyzed for two donors (one aged 18 to 29 and one aged 80 or older). To avoid experimental bias, donors of different ages were spread randomly across the sequencing lanes. Age-related changes in TCR beta repertoire diversity were measured in the study by deep sequencing normalized with unique cDNA molecular identifiers. Four age groups were formed from the donors: young (average approximately 17 years), middle-aged (roughly 38), aged (around 62) and long-lived (82).

Systemically healthy Caucasian individuals from Russia, some 38 in total and aged about 6 to 95 years, were included as donors. Each donor gave approximately 10 milliliters of peripheral blood, collected into EDTA-treated Vacutainer tubes. Ficoll-Paque density-gradient centrifugation was used to isolate PBMCs, with at least 6.5 million per sample. Trizol reagent was used to extract total RNA from PBMCs, with at least 6 micrograms per sample. Naive CD45RAhigh/CD27high T cell percentages were measured by flow cytometry on a PBMC aliquot from every donor. The cysteine opens and the phenylalanine closes a CDR3 of 12 amino acids. Only CDR3 DNA is held: 36 bases, read in frame from base 1. The germline ends are 10 bases apart after V is trimmed by 6 bases and J by 5 bases. Based on the germline V gene, the CDR1 and CDR2 sequences are KGHSH and LQKENI. On the study overall, not on this receptor specifically: Conclusive comparison of naive and antigen-experienced compartments was prevented by the profiling of bulk unsorted PBMCs. Compared with the aged group, the long-lived group had more naive CD4+ T cells, fewer expanded clones and increased TCR diversity, a pattern suggesting age selection. As age increased, observed TCR beta diversity per million T cells dropped in a roughly linear way, and a significant reduction was already evident by age approximately 40. Estimates of total diversity based on one million sequenced T cells were considered lower bounds and underestimates. A strong correlation was found between observed TCR beta diversity and the percentage of naive T cells measured by flow cytometry. Because donor CMV infection status was unknown, age-related changes in expanded clonotypes were potentially confounded.

Here the chain combines TRBV18 and TRBJ2-5; a confident D gene designation cannot be given. Input material: blood. The sequence was obtained from a man aged 80 or over in good health. For the CDR3, the sequence is CASSTTRETQYF. The DNA is TGTGCCAGCTCTACCACAAGGGAGACCCAGTACTTC.